This entry lists 19 T cell receptor beta chains sequenced from one sample in a study of early T cells in non-severe SARS-CoV-2 infection. TCRdb itself ran the 5' RACE reads through MiXCR, one entry per CDR3 protein. The sample has fewer than 70,000 distinct CDR3 sequences; roughly 4.5% are singletons. Here the sequenced sample was whole blood, taken at baseline. All receptors derive from an adult who was a healthcare worker with PCR-confirmed SARS-CoV-2 infection or an uninfected control (not recorded which). The donor label of this sample is uncertain.

This clonotype occurred many times. The chain couples TRBV7-2 to TRBJ2-3; 7 bases align to TRBD2. Trimming at V came to 5 bases and at J to 0 bases, leaving 5 bases not matched to a gene. The length of the CDR3 is 15 residues. From germline, CDR1 is SGHTA and CDR2 FQGNSA. CDR3 sequence reads: CASSPSGISTDTQYF. CDR3 nucleotides: TGTGCCAGCAGCCCTAGCGGTATCAGCACAGATACGCAGTATTTT. Variable domain in full (rest from reference TRBV7-2 and TRBJ2-3): GAGVSQSPSNKVTEKGKDVELRCDPISGHTALYWYRQSLGQGLEFLIYFQGNSAPDKSGLPSDRFSAERTGGSVSTLTIQRTQQEDSAVYLCASSPSGISTDTQYFGPGTRLTVL.

This clonotype was counted ten times or more. The chain is built from TRBV5-1 and TRBJ2-5; tentatively, D is TRBD1 (5 bases). This CDR3 has 14 amino acids. V was clipped by 4 bases and J by 1 base, with 11 bases between them. CDR1 SGHRS and CDR2 YFSETQ come from the germline V gene. The CDR3 sequence is CASSQGSLQETQYF. In DNA, the CDR3 is TGCGCCAGCAGCCAGGGAAGTCTCCAAGAGACCCAGTACTTC.

V usage is TRBV6-4 and J usage is TRBJ2-1; possible D gene TRBD1, 6 bases. The CDR3 has 15 residues. Germline values: CDR1 MRHNA, CDR2 SNTAGT. Trimming left V 6 bases short and J 1 base short, with 13 bases between. The CDR3: CASSAGQSSYNEQFF. The CDR3 bases are TGTGCCAGCAGCGCCGGACAGAGTTCCTACAATGAGCAGTTCTTC.

This clonotype was counted a few times. The chain joins TRBV28 to TRBJ1-2; D not resolved. Germline V gene lookup returns CDR1 MDHEN and CDR2 SYDVKM. V was shortened by 11 bases and J by 5 bases, with 12 bases between the two germline ends. CDR3 length: 11 amino acids. CDR3 region: CAANGVYGYTF. CDR3 bases: TGTGCCGCCAACGGGGTGTATGGCTACACCTTC.

V is TRBV5-6 and J is TRBJ1-5; a possible D gene is TRBD1 (5 bases). V lost 4 bases and J lost 3, with 11 bases in between. This CDR3 region has 14 residues. CDR1 and CDR2 (germline): SGHDT, YYEEEE. CDR3: CASSLPGANQPQHF. The CDR3, as DNA: TGTGCCAGCAGCCTCCCCGGGGCCAATCAGCCCCAGCATTTT.

The V and J genes are TRBV11-3 and TRBJ2-2; 7 bases align to TRBD1. This CDR3 spans 17 amino acids. Germline V gives CDR1 SGHNT, CDR2 YENEEA. The V segment lost 0 bases and the J segment 5 bases; nucleotides outside the gene matches: 9. The CDR3 DNA sequence: TGTGCCAGCAGCTTAGAAGGGGGCATGATCACAACCGGGGAGCTGTTTTTT. Translated, it gives CASSLEGGMITTGELFF.

Many counts were recorded for this clonotype. The gene calls are TRBV1 and TRBJ2-7; TRBD2 is the table's D call and was not checked against the DNA. TRBV1 counts as a pseudogene. The CDR3 loop spans 15 amino acids. The DNA for the CDR3 is TGCACCAGCAGCCTAGGACTAGCGGGGTTGTACGAGCAGTACTTC. Translation: CTSSLGLAGLYEQYF.

This clonotype was counted at least ten times. The chain has TRBV29-1 and TRBJ1-1, with a weak D call TRBD1 (5 bases). Trimming stripped 5 bases from V and 1 base from J, with 17 bases between. The germline gives CDR1 SQVTM, CDR2 ANQGSEA. The CDR3 has 15 amino acids. The CDR3 coding sequence is TGCAGCGTTCACCGGTGGGACCTACGGAACACTGAAGCTTTCTTT. This encodes CSVHRWDLRNTEAFF.

This clonotype was detected a few times. The V call is TRBV7-9, the J call TRBJ2-1; D gene uncertain. CDR3 length: 13 amino acids. Germline V gene lookup returns CDR1 SEHNR and CDR2 FQNEAQ (reference sequence). The V end was cut by 1 base, the J end by 7 bases, with 8 bases between. CDR3 amino acids: CASSLGVENEQFF. Here the CDR3 DNA reads TGTGCCAGCAGCTTAGGGGTTGAGAATGAGCAGTTCTTC.

This chain joins TRBV5-4 and TRBJ2-7; D unresolved. From germline, CDR1 is SGHNT and CDR2 YYREEE (reference sequence). This CDR3 is built from 16 residues. The V end was cut by 1 base, the J end by 1 base, with 15 bases between. Here the CDR3 reads CASSLMSAGVSYEQYF. DNA for the CDR3: TGTGCCAGCAGCTTGATGTCGGCAGGAGTGTCCTACGAGCAGTACTTC.

This clonotype was seen many times. Here the CDR3 reads CASSPGYPKNIQYF. The CDR3 DNA reads as TGTGCCAGCAGTCCAGGGTATCCGAAAAACATTCAGTACTTC. This chain uses TRBV11-3 with TRBJ2-4; perhaps TRBD1 as D (5 bases). With 6 bases removed from V and 4 bases from J, the gap between germline ends came to 13 bases. Germline V gene lookup returns CDR1 SGHNT and CDR2 YENEEA. CDR3 length equals 14 residues.

The rearrangement uses TRBV10-3 and TRBJ2-7; D is ambiguous. Trimming shortened V by 4 bases and J by 2 bases, and 12 bases separated the two germline ends. The CDR3 totals 14 residues. Per germline, CDR1 ENHRY and CDR2 SYGVKD. DNA for the CDR3: TGTGCCATCAGTGCCCTGGGCGGAACCTACGAGCAGTACTTC. Residues: CAISALGGTYEQYF.

The chain combines TRBV20-1 with TRBJ1-1; 10 nucleotides agree with TRBD1. Germline CDR1 DFQATT, CDR2 SNEGSKA (reference sequence). V lost 0 bases, J lost 3 bases, and 4 bases stayed unmatched. CDR3 length: 15 residues. CDR3: CSARDWDRGDTEAFF. The CDR3, as DNA: TGCAGTGCTAGAGATTGGGACAGGGGAGACACTGAAGCTTTCTTT.

This clonotype was observed many times. V usage is TRBV12-3 or TRBV12-4 and J usage is TRBJ2-1; 15 bases match TRBD2. CDR3 size: 18 residues. The V gene end was trimmed by 5 bases and the J gene end by 0 bases; junction bases not matched to a gene: 5. CDR3 DNA: TGTGCCAGCAGTGGACTAGCGGGGGGGGCTAGCTCCTACAATGAGCAGTTCTTC. It codes for CASSGLAGGASSYNEQFF.

The sample holds many counts of this clonotype. At one end the junction does not follow the germline gene, possibly because of a read error. This chain uses TRBV7-7 with TRBJ1-5; TRBD1 agrees at 7 bases. CDR1 is SSHAT and CDR2 is FNYEAQ in the germline V gene (reference sequence). The CDR3 length is 14 residues. This CDR3 is CASSTQGFNQPQHF. CDR3 nucleotide sequence: TGTGCTAGCAGCACACAGGGGTTCAATCAGCCCCAGCATTTT.

In this sample, this clonotype turned up a few times. The CDR3 bases are TGCGCCAGCAGGGAGGGGCTCGAGCAGTACTTC. Protein product: CASREGLEQYF. The chain has TRBV5-1 and TRBJ2-7, with D perhaps matching TRBD2 (6 bases). There are 11 residues in the CDR3. Germline V CDR1 and CDR2: SGHRS, YFSETQ. V lost 5 bases, J lost 6 bases, and 9 bases lay in between.

V is TRBV7-3 and J is TRBJ2-3, with 10 bases identical to TRBD2. J lost 3 bases, V lost 5 bases, and 8 bases had no gene match. The germline CDR1 and CDR2 sequences are SGHTA and FQGTGA. The CDR3 is 16 amino acids. The CDR3 coding sequence is TGTGCCAGCAGCCCTCGAGCGGGGGGGACAACAGATACGCAGTATTTT. Its protein product is CASSPRAGGTTDTQYF. Variable domain in full (rest from reference TRBV7-3 and TRBJ2-3): GAGVSQTPSNKVTEKGKYVELRCDPISGHTALYWYRQSLGQGPEFLIYFQGTGAADDSGLPNDRFFAVRPEGSVSTLKIQRTERGDSAVYLCASSPRAGGTTDTQYFGPGTRLTVL.

This clonotype has more than one count but fewer than ten. This chain links TRBV2 with TRBJ2-3; no clear D. Trimming took off 4 bases at V and 5 bases at J, with 4 bases between the two ends. In germline, CDR1 is SNHLY, CDR2 FYNNEI. The CDR3 loop spans 11 amino acids. DNA for the CDR3: TGTGCCAGCAGTGTGCGAGATACGCAGTATTTT. It codes for CASSVRDTQYF.

This clonotype was seen many times. The rearrangement joins TRBV5-5 to TRBJ2-4, with 12 positions matching TRBD2. Per the germline V gene, CDR1 is SGHKS and CDR2 is YYEKEE (reference sequence). Losses at the gene ends were 4 bases for V and 0 bases for J; bases not matched to a gene: 8. The CDR3 is 18 residues long. The CDR3, as DNA: TGTGCCAGCAGCATACGGACTAGCGGGGTGGTAGCCAAAAACATTCAGTACTTC. Its translation: CASSIRTSGVVAKNIQYF.